The present T cell receptor beta chain was sequenced within a study of T-cell memory formation after mild COVID-19. The study's findings and limits: Specificity for SARS-CoV-2 was not confirmed among the second-wave clones peaking on day 37. Detection of some responders pre-infection suggested pre-existing cross-reactive memory T cells participated. Clones that shrank (day 15 to 85) were balanced CD4/CD8, whereas later expanders leaned CD4+.

Germline V CDR1 and CDR2: DFQATT, SNEGSKA (reference sequence). The CDR3 covers 18 residues. Germline trimming cut 0 bases from V and 6 bases from J; bases unmatched to any gene: 13. Via MiXCR, TCRdb re-called the 5' RACE reads, giving one row per CDR3 protein. This table holds about half a million distinct CDR3 sequences, 15% to 20% found once. To note about this clonotype: What it recognizes is unknown.

The sequencing sample was made of PBMCs or a T cell subset sorted from them (not recorded which). The J gene is TRBJ2-3, the V gene TRBV20-1, with 12 bases that match TRBD2. This receptor was identified in an adult woman who had mild COVID-19 (a few samples of this study predate the infection). Cell type and time point are not known. The CDR3 nucleotides read TGCAGTGCTAGAGATCCCTCCCGACTAGCGGGAGTTTGGGATACGCAGTATTTT. Amino acids: CSARDPSRLAGVWDTQYF.